The clone carrying this T cell receptor (beta chain) turned up a few times. Its antigen is not identified. The study reverse transcribed the entire isolated RNA, so it sequenced expressed TCRB transcripts. Approximately 3.9 million reads per sample were averaged for naive, central memory and regulatory samples. Repertoires were generated with immunoSEQ multiplex PCR, while TCRdb's copy carries only in-frame clones and drops some. The sample contains about 370,000 clones, 8.5% to 10% of which appear only once. The sample belongs to a study of beta chain features in type 1 diabetes. Findings and caveats of the study: When Type 1 diabetes patients were examined, their TCRB CDR3s proved moderately but significantly shorter in all four CD4+ subsets.

The V gene's germline CDR1 is WSHSY and CDR2 SAAADI. This CDR3 has 14 amino acids. The V and J ends lost 3 bases and 8 bases, in that order; junction bases with no gene match: 5. Input material: central memory CD4+ T cells from blood. The chain has TRBV10-2 and TRBJ2-2; 8 bases fit TRBD1. The origin of this receptor is a man aged 30-40 years with type 1 diabetes. The CDR3 reads CASSDRGQAGELFF. The CDR3 bases are TGCGCCAGCAGTGACAGGGGGCAGGCAGGGGAGCTGTTTTTT.